A selection of T cell receptor beta chains follows, all from one sample in a study of T-cell reconstitution after alpha-beta-depleted transplantation in children. One entry per CDR3 protein results from TCRdb running MiXCR on the PCR reads. This table has around 130,000 distinct CDR3 sequences, around a tenth appearing once. This sample comprised PBMCs, mostly from graft donor cells, obtained 180 days after TCRalphabeta/CD19-depleted stem cell transplant. The receptor set was obtained from a girl under three years old who had a stem cell transplant for combined immunodeficiency, so the T cells may come from the graft donor. CDR3s leave out the opening cysteine and the closing phenylalanine or tryptophan. Fields, in order: V gene, CDR3 protein.

V gene: TRBV18; CDR3 protein: ASSPLNRDYGYT
V gene: TRBV5-1; CDR3 protein: ASSLAGFPTEAF
V gene: TRBV20-1; CDR3 protein: SAWASGRYNEQF
V gene: TRBV10-3; CDR3 protein: AISVGRDRGLGVAYEQY
V gene: TRBV7-9; CDR3 protein: ASSFNGGKEETQY
V gene: TRBV7-2; CDR3 protein: ASSLELAGGYNEQF
V gene: TRBV7-3; CDR3 protein: ASSLTGGLAKNIQY
V gene: TRBV2; CDR3 protein: ASLLTLNTEAF
V gene: TRBV9; CDR3 protein: ASSVSGTEDNEQF
V gene: TRBV18; CDR3 protein: ASSPQVSYEQY
V gene: TRBV19; CDR3 protein: ASSTERPNTGELF